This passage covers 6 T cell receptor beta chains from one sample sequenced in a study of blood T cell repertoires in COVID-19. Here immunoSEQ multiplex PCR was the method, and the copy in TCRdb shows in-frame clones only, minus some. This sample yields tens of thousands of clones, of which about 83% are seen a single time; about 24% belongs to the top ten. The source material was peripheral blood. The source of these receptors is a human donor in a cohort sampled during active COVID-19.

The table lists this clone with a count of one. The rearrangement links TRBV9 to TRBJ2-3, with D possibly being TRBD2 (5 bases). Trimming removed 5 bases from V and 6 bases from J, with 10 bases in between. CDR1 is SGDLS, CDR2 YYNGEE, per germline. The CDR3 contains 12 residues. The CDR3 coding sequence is TGTGCCAGCAGTGGAGCGGCCGATACGCAGTATTTT. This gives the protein CASSGAADTQYF.

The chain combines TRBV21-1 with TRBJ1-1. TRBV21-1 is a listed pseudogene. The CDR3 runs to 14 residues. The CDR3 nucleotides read TGTGCCAGCAGCAAAGGAGGTATTAGTATCGAAGCTTTCTTT. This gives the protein CASSKGGISIEAFF.

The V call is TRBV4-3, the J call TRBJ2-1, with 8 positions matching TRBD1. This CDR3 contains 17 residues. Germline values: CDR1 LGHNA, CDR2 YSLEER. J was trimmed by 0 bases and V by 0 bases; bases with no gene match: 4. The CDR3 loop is CASSQDRTGGSYNEQFF. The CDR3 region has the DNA TGCGCCAGCAGCCAAGATCGAACAGGGGGCTCCTACAATGAGCAGTTCTTC.

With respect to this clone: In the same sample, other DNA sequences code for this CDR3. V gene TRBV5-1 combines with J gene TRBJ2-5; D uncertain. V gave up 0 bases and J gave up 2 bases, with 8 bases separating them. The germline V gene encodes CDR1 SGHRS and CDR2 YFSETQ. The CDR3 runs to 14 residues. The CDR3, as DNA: TGCGCCAGCAGCTTGGGCGGCGGTCAAGAGACCCAGTACTTC. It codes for CASSLGGGQETQYF.

In DNA, the CDR3 is TGTGCCAGCAGTTACATTCCGGGACAGGGGGGATCACCCCTCCACTTT. It encodes CASSYIPGQGGSPLHF. V gene TRBV6-2 or TRBV6-3 combines with J gene TRBJ1-6, with 11 nucleotides matching TRBD1. Germline V CDR1 and CDR2: MNHEY, SVGEGT. Losses at the gene ends were 2 bases for V and 10 bases for J; bases not matched to a gene: 7. The CDR3 sequence is 16 residues long.

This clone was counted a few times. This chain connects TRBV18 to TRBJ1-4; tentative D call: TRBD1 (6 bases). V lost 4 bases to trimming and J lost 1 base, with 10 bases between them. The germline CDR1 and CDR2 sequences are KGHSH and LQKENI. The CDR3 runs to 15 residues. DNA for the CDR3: TGTGCCAGCTCACACGGACAGCAAACTAATGAAAAACTGTTTTTT. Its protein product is CASSHGQQTNEKLFF. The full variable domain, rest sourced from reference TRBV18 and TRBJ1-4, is NAGVMQNPRHLVRRRGQEARLRCSPMKGHSHVYWYRQLPEEGLKFMVYLQKENIIDESGMPKERFSAEFPKEGPSILRIQQVVRGDSAAYFCASSHGQQTNEKLFFGSGTQLSVL.